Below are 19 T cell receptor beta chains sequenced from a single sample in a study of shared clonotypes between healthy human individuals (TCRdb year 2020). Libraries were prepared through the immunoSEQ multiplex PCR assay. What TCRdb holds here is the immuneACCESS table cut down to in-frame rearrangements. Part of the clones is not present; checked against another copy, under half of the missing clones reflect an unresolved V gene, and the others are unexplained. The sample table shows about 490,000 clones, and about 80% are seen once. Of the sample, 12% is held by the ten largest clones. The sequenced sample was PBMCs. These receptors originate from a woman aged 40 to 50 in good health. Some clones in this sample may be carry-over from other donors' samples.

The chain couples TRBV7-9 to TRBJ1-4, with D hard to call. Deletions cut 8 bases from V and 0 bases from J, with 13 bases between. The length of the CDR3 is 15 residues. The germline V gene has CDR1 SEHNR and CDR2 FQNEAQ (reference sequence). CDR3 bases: TGTGCCAGCCGCGCGACGGAAACAACTAATGAAAAACTGTTTTTT. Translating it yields CASRATETTNEKLFF.

The chain's CDR3 is CASSPLLIQNSYEQYF. The CDR3 nucleotides are TGTGCCAGCAGCCCATTACTTATACAGAACTCCTACGAGCAGTACTTC. This chain uses TRBV4-2 with TRBJ2-7; D gene ambiguous. Germline V gene lookup returns CDR1 LGHNA and CDR2 YNFKEQ. V was shortened by 4 bases and J by 0 bases, with 16 bases between the two germline ends. The CDR3 totals 16 residues.

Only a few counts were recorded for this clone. CDR3 amino acids: CASRRLLSSYEQYF. DNA for the CDR3: TGTGCCAGCAGACGACTCCTAAGCTCCTACGAGCAGTACTTC. The genes are TRBV6-5 and TRBJ2-7; the D is unclear. This CDR3 spans 14 amino acids. Germline assignment: CDR1 MNHEY and CDR2 SVGAGI. The V and J ends lost 6 bases and 0 bases respectively, with 12 bases between them.

The CDR3 nucleotides read TGTGCCAGCAGTTTGACAGGGCCCTCCTACGAGCAGTACTTC. Encoded protein: CASSLTGPSYEQYF. This chain joins TRBV28 and TRBJ2-7, with 7 bases matching TRBD1. Germline assignment: CDR1 MDHEN and CDR2 SYDVKM. The CDR3 runs 14 residues. V trimming: 3 bases; J trimming: 0 bases; junction bases outside the gene matches: 2.

The CDR3 here is CASSLSGGSNYGYTF. The CDR3 DNA follows: TGTGCCAGCAGCTTATCTGGGGGGTCCAACTATGGCTACACCTTC. J is TRBJ1-2 and V is TRBV7-2, with D possibly being TRBD1 (5 bases). The germline CDR1 and CDR2 sequences are SGHTA and FQGNSA. The CDR3 contains 15 residues. V dropped 2 bases and J dropped 2 bases, with 12 bases sitting between them.

The CDR3 bases are TGTGCCAGCTCACCAAGGACAGGGGTCTACGAGCAGTACTTC. Translated, it gives CASSPRTGVYEQYF. This rearrangement joins TRBV18 to TRBJ2-7, with TRBD1 identical over 9 bases. The J segment lost 3 bases and the V segment lost 2 bases, leaving 2 bases of the junction unmatched. Germline assignment: CDR1 KGHSH and CDR2 LQKENI. The CDR3 runs 14 residues.

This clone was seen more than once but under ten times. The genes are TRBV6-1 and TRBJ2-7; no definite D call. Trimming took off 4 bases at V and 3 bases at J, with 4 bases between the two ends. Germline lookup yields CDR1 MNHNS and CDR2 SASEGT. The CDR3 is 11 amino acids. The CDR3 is CASSANYEQYF. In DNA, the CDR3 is TGTGCCAGCAGTGCCAACTACGAGCAGTACTTC.

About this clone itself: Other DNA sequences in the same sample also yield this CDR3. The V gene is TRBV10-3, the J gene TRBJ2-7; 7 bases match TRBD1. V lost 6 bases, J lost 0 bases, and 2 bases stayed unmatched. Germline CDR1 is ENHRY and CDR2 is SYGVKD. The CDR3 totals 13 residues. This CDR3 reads CAIRDRSSYEQYF. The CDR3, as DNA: TGTGCCATCAGGGACAGGAGCTCCTACGAGCAGTACTTC.

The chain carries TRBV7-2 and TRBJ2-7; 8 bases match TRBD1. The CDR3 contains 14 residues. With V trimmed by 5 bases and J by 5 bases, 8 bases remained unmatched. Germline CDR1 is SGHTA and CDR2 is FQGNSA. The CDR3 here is CASSPYNRGDEQYF. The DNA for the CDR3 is TGTGCCAGCAGCCCATATAACAGGGGGGACGAGCAGTACTTC.

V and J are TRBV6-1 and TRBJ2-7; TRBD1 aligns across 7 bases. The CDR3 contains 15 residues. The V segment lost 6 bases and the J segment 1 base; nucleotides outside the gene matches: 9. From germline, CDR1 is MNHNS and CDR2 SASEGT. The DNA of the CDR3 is TGTGCCAGCAGCCGAACGGGACAGCGTTCCTACGAGCAGTACTTC. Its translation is CASSRTGQRSYEQYF.

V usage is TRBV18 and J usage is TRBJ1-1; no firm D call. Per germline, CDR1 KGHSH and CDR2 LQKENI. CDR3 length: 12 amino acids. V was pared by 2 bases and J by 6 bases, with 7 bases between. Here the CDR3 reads CASSPSGPEAFF. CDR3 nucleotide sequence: TGTGCCAGCTCACCATCAGGACCTGAAGCTTTCTTT.

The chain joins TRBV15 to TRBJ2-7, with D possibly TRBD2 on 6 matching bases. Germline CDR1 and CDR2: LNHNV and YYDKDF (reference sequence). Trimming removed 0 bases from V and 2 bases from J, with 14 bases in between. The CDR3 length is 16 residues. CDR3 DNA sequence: TGTGCCACCAGCAGAGATGGAGGGCAGCAGGCCTACGAGCAGTACTTC. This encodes CATSRDGGQQAYEQYF.

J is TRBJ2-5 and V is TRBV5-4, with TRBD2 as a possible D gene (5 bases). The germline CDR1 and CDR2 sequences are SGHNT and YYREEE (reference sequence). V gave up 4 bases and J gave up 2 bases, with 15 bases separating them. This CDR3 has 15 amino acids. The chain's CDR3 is CASSRRARSQETQYF. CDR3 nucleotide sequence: TGTGCCAGCAGCCGGCGGGCCAGGTCACAAGAGACCCAGTACTTC.

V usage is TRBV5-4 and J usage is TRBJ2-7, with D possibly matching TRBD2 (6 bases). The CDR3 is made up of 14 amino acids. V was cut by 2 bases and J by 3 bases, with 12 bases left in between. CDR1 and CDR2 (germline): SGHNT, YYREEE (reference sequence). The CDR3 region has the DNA TGTGCCAGCAGCTTATCAACTAGCCACTACGAGCAGTACTTC. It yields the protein CASSLSTSHYEQYF. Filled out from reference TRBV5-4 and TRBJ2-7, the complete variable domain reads ETGVTQSPTHLIKTRGQQVTLRCSSQSGHNTVSWYQQALGQGPQFIFQYYREEENGRGNFPPRFSGLQFPNYSSELNVNALELDDSALYLCASSLSTSHYEQYFGPGTRLTVT.

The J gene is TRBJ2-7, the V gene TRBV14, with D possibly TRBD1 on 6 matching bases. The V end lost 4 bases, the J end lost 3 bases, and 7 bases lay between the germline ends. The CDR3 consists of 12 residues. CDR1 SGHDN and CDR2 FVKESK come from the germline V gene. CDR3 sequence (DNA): TGTGCCAGCAGCCCACAGGGCTACGAGCAGTACTTC. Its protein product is CASSPQGYEQYF.

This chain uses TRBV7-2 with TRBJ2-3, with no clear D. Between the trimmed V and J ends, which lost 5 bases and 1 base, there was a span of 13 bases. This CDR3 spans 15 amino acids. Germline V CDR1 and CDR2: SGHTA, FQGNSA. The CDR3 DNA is TGTGCCAGCAGCCCAAACCAAAGGGGCACAGATACGCAGTATTTT. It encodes CASSPNQRGTDTQYF.

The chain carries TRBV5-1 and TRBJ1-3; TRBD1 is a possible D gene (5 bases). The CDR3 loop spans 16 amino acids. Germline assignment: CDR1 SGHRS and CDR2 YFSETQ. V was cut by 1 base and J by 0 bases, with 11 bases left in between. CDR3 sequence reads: CASSLRQGVSGNTIYF. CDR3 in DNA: TGCGCCAGCAGCTTGAGGCAGGGAGTCTCTGGAAACACCATATATTTT. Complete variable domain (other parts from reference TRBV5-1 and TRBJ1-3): KAGVTQTPRYLIKTRGQQVTLSCSPISGHRSVSWYQQTPGQGLQFLFEYFSETQRNKGNFPGRFSGRQFSNSRSEMNVSTLELGDSALYLCASSLRQGVSGNTIYFGEGSWLTVV.

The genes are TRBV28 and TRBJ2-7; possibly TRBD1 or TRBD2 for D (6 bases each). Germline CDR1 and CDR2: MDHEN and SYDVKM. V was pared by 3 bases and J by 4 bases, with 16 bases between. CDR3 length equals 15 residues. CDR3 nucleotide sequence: TGTGCCAGCAGTTTCCGACAGGTTGGGAGGTACGAGCAGTACTTC. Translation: CASSFRQVGRYEQYF.

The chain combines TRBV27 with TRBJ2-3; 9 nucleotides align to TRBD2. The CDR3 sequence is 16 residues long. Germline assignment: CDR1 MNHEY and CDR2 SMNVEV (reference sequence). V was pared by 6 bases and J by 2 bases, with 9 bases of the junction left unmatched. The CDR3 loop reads CASRVGAGGYTDTQYF. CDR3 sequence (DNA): TGTGCCAGCAGGGTCGGAGCGGGAGGATACACAGATACGCAGTATTTT.